This entry concerns a single TCR beta chain. The CDR3 is made up of 16 amino acids. The V gene's germline CDR1 is SGHRS and CDR2 YFSETQ. Between the trimmed V and J ends, which lost 4 bases and 7 bases, there was a span of 21 bases. The data were produced by immunoSEQ multiplex PCR, yet TCRdb's version contains in-frame clones alone and is incomplete. Of 150,000 to 160,000 clones in the sample, about 94% are singletons; the top ten hold 2% to 2.5%. These data come from a study of control samples from healthy donors and cancer patients. This clonotype was sampled from a man aged 50-59 years in good health. The J gene is TRBJ1-5, the V gene TRBV5-1; the D gene is possibly TRBD1 (5 bases). The sample was blood. The CDR3 loop is CASSKGGTERGQPQHF. The CDR3 nucleotides read TGCGCCAGCAGCAAAGGAGGGACGGAAAGGGGACAGCCCCAGCATTTT.